This TCR beta chain was found in a study of blood T cells in healthy people across ages. On the study more broadly: About one barcoded beta molecule per two T cells was the capture yield of template switching.

Alongside a J-beta primer mix, a sample-barcoded 5' primer served in a second PCR lasting about 7 to 12 cycles. From the 5' RACE reads, TCRdb called clonotypes with MiXCR, one entry per CDR3 protein. The sample lists about 970,000 distinct CDR3 sequences, just over 50% occurring once. The CDR3 has 11 amino acids. Germline CDR1 and CDR2: KGHDR and SFDVKD. Trimming stripped 5 bases from V and 11 bases from J, with 11 bases between. Sequencing was carried out using blood. The TCR sequence derives from a woman aged 55 to 70 in good health. This chain uses TRBV24-1 with TRBJ2-5, with TRBD2 as a possible D gene (5 bases). The CDR3 protein is CATSVGSLQYF. CDR3 DNA: TGTGCCACCAGTGTAGGGAGTCTACAGTACTTC.